This paragraph reports one T cell receptor (beta chain). Antigen specificity is unknown. Unmatched junction bases numbered 4, after V lost 3 bases and J lost 1 base. The CDR3 length is 15 residues. Germline V gene lookup returns CDR1 LNHDA and CDR2 SQIVND (reference sequence). This record belongs to a study of cytomegalovirus exposure and HLA in healthy donors. Across the study: Roughly 180 million T cells yielded more than 90 million unique TCR beta sequences, as an earlier analysis found.

Study-wide points: Among TCR beta chains of equal frequency, HLA-associated ones were more clonally expanded in a later analysis. Overall, approximately 150 TCR beta chains were annotated as cytomegalovirus-associated.

Primers: 60 Vbeta forward and 13 Jbeta reverse. This table comes from immunoSEQ multiplex PCR, and its TCRdb copy is limited to in-frame clones, with some not included. Of some 180,000 clones in the sample, 70% to 90% were seen once. The material sequenced was PBMCs. V usage is TRBV19 and J usage is TRBJ2-7, with 9 positions matching TRBD1. This sequence was found in a woman aged 45-65 years in good health and CMV-seronegative. Written as DNA, the CDR3 is TGTGCCAGTAGTATCTCGACAGGGGGGTCCTACGAGCAGTACTTC. Protein product: CASSISTGGSYEQYF.